This T cell receptor (beta chain) was sequenced during a study of blood T cell repertoires in COVID-19. Overall study context: Italy, Spain and the United States were the sources of the convalescent and acute COVID-19 samples. T cells, B-cell-depleted T cells, or PBMCs provided the cDNA or gDNA that served as material.

Authors' methods: Reference gene primer amplification in the assay estimated nucleated cell counts. Method: immunoSEQ multiplex PCR; TCRdb's copy keeps in-frame clones and lacks some. V and J calls and clone size are as listed in that table; D and trimming were resolved from the DNA. The sample lists tens of thousands of clones, approximately 80% occurring once. CDR1 is MNHEY, CDR2 SVGAGI, per germline. Deletions cut 10 bases from V and 2 bases from J, with 18 bases between. The CDR3 has 15 residues. The receptor was isolated from a human donor in a cohort sampled during active COVID-19. J is TRBJ1-5 and V is TRBV6-5; D unresolved. Material: peripheral blood. The CDR3 here is CATGRFQDGNQPQHF. The CDR3 nucleotides are TGTGCCACTGGGCGATTTCAGGATGGCAATCAGCCCCAGCATTTT.